Below, 32 T cell receptor beta chains from the same sample are listed, as sequenced in a study of shared clonotypes between healthy human individuals. The naive CD8 population came from CD45RO-negative cells selected for CCR7, without terminally differentiated effector memory CD45RA+ cells. TCRdb keeps only in-frame clones here, not all; method: immunoSEQ multiplex PCR. This sample yields 660,000 or so clones, of which about 95% are seen a single time; 0.11% belongs to the top ten. The sample comprised naive CD8+ T cells sorted from blood. These receptors came from a young woman in good health.

For the CDR3, the DNA is TGTGCCAGCAGTTTGGGCGGGCCGGTCTATGGCTACACCTTC. It is translated as CASSLGGPVYGYTF. The chain uses TRBV27 and TRBJ1-2; D is unclear. The V end lost 3 bases, the J end lost 4 bases, and 12 bases lay between the germline ends. The CDR3 has 14 amino acids. CDR1 and CDR2 from the germline V gene are MNHEY and SMNVEV (reference sequence).

The chain uses TRBV30 and TRBJ2-1, with 9 positions matching TRBD2. CDR3 length: 13 amino acids. J was trimmed by 8 bases and V by 2 bases; bases with no gene match: 4. Germline V gene sequence: CDR1 GTSNPN, CDR2 SVGIG (reference sequence). For the CDR3, the DNA is TGTGCCTGGAGTTGGAGCGGGGGGTATGAGCAGTTCTTC. The encoded protein is CAWSWSGGYEQFF.

CDR3 DNA: TGTGCCAGCAGCCCACCGGGCAGCTCCTACGAGCAGTACTTC. It specifies CASSPPGSSYEQYF. The chain recombines TRBV7-9 with TRBJ2-7; D gene ambiguous. V lost 5 bases and J lost 0, with 11 bases in between. The CDR3 has 14 amino acids. Germline lookup yields CDR1 SEHNR and CDR2 FQNEAQ (reference sequence).

The genes are TRBV2 and TRBJ2-3; 9 nucleotides line up with TRBD2. The V gene end was trimmed by 9 bases and the J gene end by 0 bases; junction bases not matched to a gene: 7. This CDR3 has 15 residues. The germline CDR1 and CDR2 sequences are SNHLY and FYNNEI. The CDR3 DNA sequence: TGTGCCAGTAAACCGGGACTAGCTAGCACAGATACGCAGTATTTT. Residues: CASKPGLASTDTQYF.

This rearrangement joins TRBV7-9 to TRBJ2-2; D is perhaps TRBD1 or TRBD2 (7 bases each). V was shortened by 5 bases and J by 5 bases, with 18 bases between the two germline ends. This CDR3 spans 16 amino acids. The germline V gene encodes CDR1 SEHNR and CDR2 FQNEAQ (reference sequence). The CDR3: CASSPGRQGGTGELFF. The DNA of the CDR3 is TGTGCCAGCAGCCCAGGGCGACAGGGAGGGACCGGGGAGCTGTTTTTT.

The rearrangement links TRBV9 to TRBJ2-5; the D gene is possibly TRBD2 (5 bases). The CDR3 loop spans 14 amino acids. Germline V gene lookup returns CDR1 SGDLS and CDR2 YYNGEE. The V end lost 7 bases, the J end lost 5 bases, and 18 bases lay between the germline ends. The DNA of the CDR3 is TGTGCCAGCTCCCAACAGCCTGGGGAGGAGACCCAGTACTTC. This sequence encodes CASSQQPGEETQYF.

The DNA of the CDR3 is TGTGCCAGCAGTTTTCACGGCTCCTACGAGCAGTACTTC. Translation: CASSFHGSYEQYF. The genes are TRBV28 and TRBJ2-7; D not resolved. This CDR3 is 13 amino acids long. CDR1 and CDR2 (germline): MDHEN, SYDVKM. V dropped 3 bases and J dropped 0 bases, with 6 bases sitting between them.

The rearrangement joins TRBV27 to TRBJ1-4; D gene ambiguous. V shed 2 bases and J shed 0 bases, with 16 bases lying between them. The length of the CDR3 is 18 residues. Germline lookup yields CDR1 MNHEY and CDR2 SMNVEV (reference sequence). DNA of the CDR3: TGTGCCAGCAGTTTAACGGATCCGAGGGATGCAACTAATGAAAAACTGTTTTTT. Protein sequence: CASSLTDPRDATNEKLFF.

V is TRBV4-1 and J is TRBJ2-7, with 7 nucleotides matching TRBD2. V lost 4 bases, J lost 3 bases, and 9 bases stayed unmatched. The CDR3 is 15 residues long. The germline V gene encodes CDR1 MGHRA and CDR2 YSYEKL. The CDR3: CASSPNEGEGYEQYF. As DNA, the CDR3 is TGCGCCAGCAGCCCGAACGAAGGGGAGGGCTACGAGCAGTACTTC.

The chain employs TRBV30 and TRBJ2-1, with 10 bases aligning to TRBD2. Losses at the gene ends were 4 bases for V and 8 bases for J; bases not matched to a gene: 17. The germline gives CDR1 GTSNPN, CDR2 SVGIG (reference sequence). The CDR3 runs 17 residues. CDR3 nucleotides: TGTGCCTGGACCCTAAGGTCGGTGTCTAGCGGGAGCTATGAGCAGTTCTTC. This codes for CAWTLRSVSSGSYEQFF.

The chain links TRBV10-3 to TRBJ2-1; D unclear. Trimming took 3 bases from V and 4 from J, leaving 13 bases between them. CDR1 is ENHRY, CDR2 SYGVKD, per germline. This CDR3 is built from 15 residues. Written as DNA, the CDR3 is TGTGCCATCAGTGATCACACGGCCTTATACAATGAGCAGTTCTTC. It is translated as CAISDHTALYNEQFF.

To note about this clone: The junction shows a germline mismatch at one end, possibly a read error. The chain uses TRBV7-8 and TRBJ2-2, with D possibly being TRBD1 (6 bases). The CDR3 length is 18 residues. Germline-derived CDR1 and CDR2 are SGHVS and FQNEAQ. Written as DNA, the CDR3 is TGTGCCAGCAGCTTAGTGGCAGGGGAGCTAGTTACCACCAGGGAGCTGTTTTTT. This translates into CASSLVAGELVTTRELFF.

The V call is TRBV10-3, the J call TRBJ2-1, with TRBD1 matching over 7 bases. V was clipped by 6 bases and J by 0 bases; unmatched bases: 8. CDR3 length: 16 residues. CDR1 and CDR2 from the germline V gene are ENHRY and SYGVKD. The chain's CDR3 is CAISTDRASSYNEQFF. The CDR3 nucleotides are TGTGCCATCAGCACCGACAGGGCAAGCTCCTACAATGAGCAGTTCTTC.

The rearrangement joins TRBV28 to TRBJ1-1; no firm D call. Trimming removed 6 bases at V and 7 bases at J, with 12 bases between. Germline CDR1 is MDHEN and CDR2 is SYDVKM. CDR3 length: 12 residues. This chain's CDR3 is CASSPEWGEAFF. The CDR3 nucleotides are TGTGCCAGCAGCCCCGAATGGGGTGAAGCTTTCTTT.

Note on this clone: Other DNA variants within this sample encode the same CDR3. This sequence joins TRBV5-4 and TRBJ2-7; D is unclear. This CDR3 contains 11 residues. CDR1 SGHNT and CDR2 YYREEE come from the germline V gene (reference sequence). V was pared by 3 bases and J by 3 bases, with 4 bases between. The CDR3 DNA reads as TGTGCCAGCAGCTCACTCTACGAGCAGTACTTC. This gives the protein CASSSLYEQYF. The full variable domain, in which reference TRBV5-4 and TRBJ2-7 provide the parts outside the CDR3, is ETGVTQSPTHLIKTRGQQVTLRCSSQSGHNTVSWYQQALGQGPQFIFQYYREEENGRGNFPPRFSGLQFPNYSSELNVNALELDDSALYLCASSSLYEQYFGPGTRLTVT.

V is TRBV19 and J is TRBJ2-5; 8 bases are a match to TRBD2. CDR1 LNHDA and CDR2 SQIVND come from the germline V gene (reference sequence). The CDR3 runs to 14 residues. Trimming cost V 7 bases and J 4 bases; bases outside gene matches: 8. CDR3 sequence reads: CASTLSAGAETQYF. CDR3 sequence (DNA): TGTGCCAGTACCCTCTCAGCGGGAGCAGAGACCCAGTACTTC.

This CDR3 is CASSYTRGSYYEKLFF. For the CDR3, the DNA is TGTGCCAGCAGCTACACTAGGGGGTCTTACTATGAAAAACTGTTTTTT. The chain is built from TRBV11-2 and TRBJ1-4; tentatively, D is TRBD1 (6 bases). The V end was cut by 4 bases, the J end by 6 bases, with 18 bases between. Looked up from germline, CDR1 is SGHAT and CDR2 is FQNNGV. The CDR3 totals 16 residues.

This clone came up once. The chain joins TRBV11-1 to TRBJ2-1; D is possibly TRBD1 or TRBD2 (5 bases each). The germline gives CDR1 SGHAT, CDR2 FQDESV (reference sequence). Trimming left V 2 bases short and J 3 bases short, with 14 bases between. This CDR3 is 16 amino acids long. CDR3 nucleotide sequence: TGTGCCAGCAGCTTACGGGGCGGAAACTTCTACAATGAGCAGTTCTTC. This sequence encodes CASSLRGGNFYNEQFF.

This clone was counted once. The CDR3 DNA reads as TGCGCCAGCAGTCTCGGGACAGATAATTCACCCCTCCACTTT. As protein: CASSLGTDNSPLHF. The genes are TRBV4-1 and TRBJ1-6; 7 bases align to TRBD1. From germline, CDR1 is MGHRA and CDR2 YSYEKL. Losses at the gene ends were 6 bases for V and 5 bases for J; bases not matched to a gene: 4. CDR3 length equals 14 residues.

This clone was recorded only once. V and J are TRBV6-1 and TRBJ2-1; 7 nucleotides align to TRBD2. The germline V gene encodes CDR1 MNHNS and CDR2 SASEGT. This CDR3 comprises 14 residues. V shed 7 bases and J 9 bases; nucleotides not matched to a gene: 12. The CDR3 here is CASTGPTSSAEQFF. The CDR3, as DNA: TGTGCCAGCACCGGACCGACTAGCAGCGCTGAGCAGTTCTTC.

The chain recombines TRBV2 with TRBJ1-2; D gene ambiguous. CDR1 and CDR2 from the germline V gene are SNHLY and FYNNEI. This CDR3 has 11 amino acids. V lost 4 bases to trimming and J lost 7 bases, with 7 bases between them. The CDR3 reads CASSVEIGYTF. CDR3 bases: TGTGCCAGCAGTGTCGAAATTGGCTACACCTTC.

V and J are TRBV28 and TRBJ2-1; tentative D call: TRBD1 (5 bases). Trimming left V 2 bases short and J 10 bases short, with 12 bases between. The CDR3 is made up of 13 amino acids. CDR1 is MDHEN, CDR2 SYDVKM, per germline. CDR3 DNA sequence: TGTGCCAGCAGTTTAATGGCAGGGTCCGAGCAGTTCTTC. It encodes CASSLMAGSEQFF.

The J gene is TRBJ2-1, the V gene TRBV10-3; 8 nucleotides match TRBD2. CDR1 and CDR2 (germline): ENHRY, SYGVKD. The V segment lost 4 bases and the J segment 4 bases; nucleotides outside the gene matches: 3. The CDR3 length is 14 residues. Here the CDR3 reads CAISASGGYNEQFF. In DNA, the CDR3 is TGTGCCATCAGTGCCAGCGGGGGATACAATGAGCAGTTCTTC.

This chain connects TRBV5-6 to TRBJ1-3; maybe TRBD1 (5 bases). V gave up 3 bases and J gave up 3 bases, with 10 bases separating them. The CDR3 covers 14 residues. CDR1 and CDR2 (germline): SGHDT, YYEEEE. DNA of the CDR3: TGTGCCAGCAGCTGGGCAGGGAGTGGAAACACCATATATTTT. Translation gives CASSWAGSGNTIYF.

About this clone: Other DNA sequences in the same sample also yield this CDR3. The chain combines TRBV2 with TRBJ1-5; no firm D call. The V and J ends lost 3 bases and 4 bases respectively, with 4 bases between them. The germline V gene has CDR1 SNHLY and CDR2 FYNNEI. The CDR3 covers 12 residues. Here the CDR3 reads CASSDGNQPQHF. The CDR3 DNA reads as TGTGCCAGCAGTGATGGAAATCAGCCCCAGCATTTT.

V and J are TRBV6-1 and TRBJ2-7, with TRBD2 identical over 7 bases. The CDR3 has 15 amino acids. Germline CDR1 MNHNS, CDR2 SASEGT. The V segment lost 2 bases and the J segment 3 bases; nucleotides outside the gene matches: 7. The CDR3 protein is CASSEWDPGGYEQYF. The CDR3 DNA is TGTGCCAGCAGTGAATGGGACCCGGGGGGCTACGAGCAGTACTTC.

This rearrangement joins TRBV29-1 to TRBJ2-1, with unresolved D. The CDR3 has 12 amino acids. Germline loops: CDR1 SQVTM, CDR2 ANQGSEA. Trimming pared 0 bases from V and 9 bases from J, leaving 9 bases between. CDR3 sequence (DNA): TGCAGCGTTGAAGAGGGCAGCCCTGAGCAGTTCTTC. It translates to CSVEEGSPEQFF.

J is TRBJ2-7 and V is TRBV2; TRBD2 matches at 7 bases. This CDR3 region has 14 residues. V lost 6 bases, J lost 0 bases, and 5 bases stayed unmatched. CDR1 and CDR2 (germline): SNHLY, FYNNEI. The CDR3 loop reads CASRMGGTSYEQYF. The CDR3, as DNA: TGTGCCAGCAGGATGGGGGGGACCTCCTACGAGCAGTACTTC.

The rearrangement links TRBV13 to TRBJ2-3; maybe TRBD1 (6 bases). Germline CDR1 and CDR2: PRHDT and FYEKMQ (reference sequence). The V end lost 2 bases, the J end lost 4 bases, and 19 bases lay between the germline ends. The CDR3 spans 17 residues. This CDR3 reads CASSLLETGLRADTQYF. The CDR3, as DNA: TGTGCCAGCAGCTTATTGGAGACAGGATTAAGGGCAGATACGCAGTATTTT.

The J gene is TRBJ2-7, the V gene TRBV29-1; no reliable D call. CDR3 length: 12 amino acids. Germline CDR1 SQVTM, CDR2 ANQGSEA. Trimming cost V 0 bases and J 6 bases, with 9 bases left between them. The CDR3, as DNA: TGCAGCGTTGAAGATACAGAACTCGAGCAGTACTTC. This encodes CSVEDTELEQYF.

This chain joins TRBV11-2 and TRBJ2-5; D is possibly TRBD1 (7 bases). Germline V gene data show CDR1 as SGHAT and CDR2 as FQNNGV. V shed 7 bases and J shed 0 bases, with 12 bases lying between them. This CDR3 comprises 14 residues. The CDR3 sequence is CASTTGRYQETQYF. CDR3 in DNA: TGTGCCAGCACGACAGGGAGGTACCAAGAGACCCAGTACTTC.

The rearrangement links TRBV11-2 to TRBJ2-5, with 10 bases aligning to TRBD2. This CDR3 comprises 19 residues. J was trimmed by 5 bases and V by 5 bases; bases with no gene match: 20. Per the germline V gene, CDR1 is SGHAT and CDR2 is FQNNGV. The CDR3 spells CASSPPGVAGGRGGETQYF. In nucleotides, the CDR3 is TGTGCCAGCAGCCCCCCCGGGGTAGCGGGAGGCCGGGGGGGGGAGACCCAGTACTTC.